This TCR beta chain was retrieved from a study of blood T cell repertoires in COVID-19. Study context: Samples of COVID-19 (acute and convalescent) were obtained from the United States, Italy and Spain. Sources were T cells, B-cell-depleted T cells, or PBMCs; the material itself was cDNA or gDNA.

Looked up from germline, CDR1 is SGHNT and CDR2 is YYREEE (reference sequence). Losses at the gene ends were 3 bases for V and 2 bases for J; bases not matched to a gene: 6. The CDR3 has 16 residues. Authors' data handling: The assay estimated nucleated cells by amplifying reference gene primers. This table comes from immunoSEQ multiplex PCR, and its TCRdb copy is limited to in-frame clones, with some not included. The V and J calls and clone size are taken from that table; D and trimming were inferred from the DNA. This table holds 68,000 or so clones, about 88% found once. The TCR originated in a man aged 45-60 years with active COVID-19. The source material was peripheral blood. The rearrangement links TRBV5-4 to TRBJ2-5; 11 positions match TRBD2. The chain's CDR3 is CASSSLAGGRQETQYF. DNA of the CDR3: TGTGCCAGCAGCTCCTTAGCGGGGGGGAGGCAAGAGACCCAGTACTTC.